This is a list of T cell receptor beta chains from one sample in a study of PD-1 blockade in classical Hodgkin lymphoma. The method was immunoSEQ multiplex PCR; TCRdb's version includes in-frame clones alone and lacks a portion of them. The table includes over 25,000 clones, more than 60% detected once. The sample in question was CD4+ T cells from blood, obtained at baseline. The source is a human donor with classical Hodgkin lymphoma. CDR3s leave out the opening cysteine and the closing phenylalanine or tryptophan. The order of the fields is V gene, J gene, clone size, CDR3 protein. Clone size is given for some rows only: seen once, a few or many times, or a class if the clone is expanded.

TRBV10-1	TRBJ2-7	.	ASTEGPVEYEQY
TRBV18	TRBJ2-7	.	ASSPLGGGSYEQY
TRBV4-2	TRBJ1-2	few	ASSLLGGVRDGYT
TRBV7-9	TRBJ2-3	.	ASSLGGADTQY
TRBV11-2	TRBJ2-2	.	ASSPLAANTGELF
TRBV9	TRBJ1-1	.	ASSVGEGGTGNTEAF
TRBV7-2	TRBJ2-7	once	ASSLDSSYEQY
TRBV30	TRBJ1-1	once	AWSPSYTEAF
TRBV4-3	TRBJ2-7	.	ASSQEWVAVQSFYEQY
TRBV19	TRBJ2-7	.	ASRGQDSYEQY
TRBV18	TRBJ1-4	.	ASSPFAADNEKLF
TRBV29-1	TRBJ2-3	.	SVEGAGVYTDTQY
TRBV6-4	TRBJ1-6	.	ASRGGEGSSPLH
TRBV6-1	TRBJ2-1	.	ASSENPYNEQF
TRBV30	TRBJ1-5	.	AWSLRRDQPQH
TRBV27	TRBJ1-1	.	ASSLRVLNTEAF
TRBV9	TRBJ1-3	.	ASSVVDQTEAGNTIY
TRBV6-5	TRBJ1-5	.	ASKKGGLSNQPQH
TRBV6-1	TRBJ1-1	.	ASSLRVGYGAF
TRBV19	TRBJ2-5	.	ASTSGGERQY
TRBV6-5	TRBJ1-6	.	ASSPDRGNSPLH
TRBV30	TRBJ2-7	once	ASRSFSYEQY
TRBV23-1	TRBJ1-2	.	ASSPGASHRLGQPYGYT
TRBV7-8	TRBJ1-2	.	ASSLERVDVYANYGYT
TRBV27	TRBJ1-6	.	ASSVLGGGNSPLH